These T cell receptor beta chains were read from a single sample in a study of blood T cell repertoires in COVID-19. Assay used: immunoSEQ multiplex PCR; TCRdb lists only in-frame clones, some missing. Altogether 200,000 to 300,000 clones are present, roughly 81% being singletons, with the ten largest covering under 4.5%. Sequences were obtained from peripheral blood. Source of these receptors: a man aged 50-60 years with acute or convalescent COVID-19. The CDR3 runs from the conserved cysteine through the conserved F or W. D genes are given only for firm matches. Some rows mark clone size as missing; the rest say once, few, many or name a class of expanded clone.

cdr3_length	j_call	clone_size	d_call	v_call	cdr3_aa	cdr3_nt
15	TRBJ1-4	few	TRBD1	TRBV9	CASSVGTGPWEKLFF	TGTGCCAGCAGCGTAGGGACAGGGCCTTGGGAAAAACTGTTTTTT
14	TRBJ1-1	NA	NA	TRBV5-4	CASSLDRANTEAFF	TGTGCCAGCAGCTTGGACAGAGCGAACACTGAAGCTTTCTTT
11	TRBJ2-7	NA	NA	TRBV28	CASSMDYRQYF	TGTGCCAGCAGTATGGACTACCGGCAGTACTTC
14	TRBJ2-7	NA	TRBD1	TRBV7-2	CASSLGDRVYEQYF	TGTGCCAGCAGCTTAGGTGACAGGGTTTACGAGCAGTACTTC
15	TRBJ2-1	once	TRBD1	TRBV18	CASSPFRTGLNEQFF	TGTGCCAGCTCACCCTTCCGGACAGGGCTTAATGAGCAGTTCTTC
13	TRBJ2-7	NA	NA	TRBV9	CASSVAVGYEQYF	TGTGCCAGCAGCGTAGCTGTCGGCTACGAGCAGTACTTC
14	TRBJ2-2	once	TRBD2	TRBV27	CASLGSGGRRELFF	TGTGCCAGTCTCGGGAGCGGGGGTCGCCGGGAGCTGTTTTTT
15	TRBJ1-4	NA	NA	TRBV5-6	CASSLTIATNEKLFF	TGTGCCAGCAGCCTGACTATTGCAACTAATGAAAAACTGTTTTTT
12	TRBJ2-2	NA	NA	TRBV4-2	CASSQAIGELFF	TGTGCCAGCAGCCAAGCAATCGGGGAGCTGTTTTTT
17	TRBJ1-1	NA	NA	TRBV27	CASSPITGFLMNTEAFF	TGTGCCAGCAGTCCGATAACAGGGTTCCTTATGAACACTGAAGCTTTCTTT
15	TRBJ2-3	NA	TRBD1	TRBV15	CATGWDRGRTDTQYF	TGTGCCACTGGGTGGGACAGGGGAAGAACAGATACGCAGTATTTT
15	TRBJ2-7	NA	NA	TRBV21-1	CAGLMVGQKGYEQYF	TGTGCCGGACTGATGGTGGGACAGAAAGGATACGAGCAGTACTTC
14	TRBJ2-5	NA	NA	TRBV19	CASSSRGAQETQYF	TGTGCCAGTAGTTCCCGGGGGGCCCAAGAGACCCAGTACTTC
13	TRBJ1-2	NA	NA	TRBV6-5	CASSSGQFHGYTF	TGTGCCAGCAGCTCCGGACAATTCCATGGCTACACCTTC
14	TRBJ2-5	NA	NA	TRBV7-2	CASSPEANQGTQYF	TGTGCCAGCAGCCCTGAAGCGAACCAAGGGACCCAGTACTTC
13	TRBJ2-2	NA	NA	TRBV30	CAWGGFRDGELFF	TGTGCCTGGGGGGGATTCAGGGACGGGGAGCTGTTTTTT
12	TRBJ1-6	NA	TRBD1	TRBV3-1/TRBV3-2	CATGQGRSPLHF	TGTGCCACGGGACAGGGTCGGTCACCCCTCCACTTT
16	TRBJ1-3	NA	NA	TRBV6-1	CASSDQGSSSGNTIYF	TGTGCCAGCAGTGATCAGGGGTCCTCCTCTGGAAACACCATATATTTT
17	TRBJ1-5	NA	NA	TRBV12-5	CASGLLWTADSNQPQHF	TGTGCTAGTGGCCTCCTTTGGACAGCCGATAGCAATCAGCCCCAGCATTTT
15	TRBJ1-2	NA	NA	TRBV5-4	CASRLRQDPNYGYTF	TGTGCCAGCAGGTTACGACAGGACCCTAACTATGGCTACACCTTC
14	TRBJ2-7	NA	NA	TRBV11-2	CASSPGGGTYEQYF	TGTGCCAGCAGCCCCGGTGGCGGAACCTACGAGCAGTACTTC
15	TRBJ1-2	NA	NA	TRBV9	CASSVAPTEEYGYTF	TGTGCCAGCAGCGTAGCTCCCACAGAAGAATATGGCTACACCTTC
14	TRBJ1-5	NA	NA	TRBV20-1	CSASWTEGNQPQHF	TGCAGTGCTAGTTGGACGGAGGGCAATCAGCCCCAGCATTTT
18	TRBJ2-1	once	TRBD2	TRBV3-1/TRBV3-2	CASSFGTSGSYPYNEQFF	TGTGCCAGCAGCTTCGGGACTAGCGGGAGTTATCCCTACAATGAGCAGTTCTTC
14	TRBJ1-1	NA	NA	TRBV4-1	CASSQAREDTEAFF	TGCGCCAGCAGCCAAGCTAGGGAGGACACTGAAGCTTTCTTT